Below, 5 T cell receptor beta chains from the same sample are listed, as sequenced in a study of T cell responses to AZD1222 COVID-19 vaccine. Using immunoSEQ multiplex PCR, the repertoire was profiled, and TCRdb retains in-frame clones only, with some absent. The repertoire holds under 110,000 clones, with approximately 90% as singletons. Sequencing used peripheral blood, obtained on day 0 of AZD1222 vaccination. The receptor source for this set is an adult in good health.

This clone was seen only a few times. The chain recombines TRBV7-2 with TRBJ1-1; perhaps TRBD1 as D (5 bases). This CDR3 spans 15 amino acids. CDR1 is SGHTA and CDR2 is FQGNSA in the germline V gene. V lost 1 base and J lost 1, with 10 bases in between. CDR3 DNA sequence: TGTGCCAGCAGCTTAGTAGGACACTCGAACACTGAAGCTTTCTTT. This translates into CASSLVGHSNTEAFF.

This chain connects TRBV28 to TRBJ1-1; D is unresolved. V dropped 5 bases and J dropped 0 bases, with 10 bases sitting between them. This CDR3 has 14 amino acids. Germline CDR1 is MDHEN and CDR2 is SYDVKM. CDR3 DNA: TGTGCCAGCAGTGAGCATTCGGTGAACACTGAAGCTTTCTTT. Protein: CASSEHSVNTEAFF.

This rearrangement joins TRBV19 to TRBJ2-6; D possibly corresponds to TRBD1 (6 bases). The germline V gene has CDR1 LNHDA and CDR2 SQIVND (reference sequence). The CDR3 is 17 residues long. V was shortened by 3 bases and J by 2 bases, with 14 bases between the two germline ends. The CDR3 region is CASSISLGAPGANVLTF. The CDR3 region has the DNA TGTGCCAGTAGTATTTCCTTGGGGGCCCCTGGGGCCAACGTCCTGACTTTC.

The genes are TRBV3-1 (or the pseudogene TRBV3-2) and TRBJ2-1; D unclear. The CDR3 has 13 amino acids. Trimming left V 2 bases short and J 2 bases short, with 4 bases between. The germline V gene encodes CDR1 LGHDT and CDR2 YNNKEL (reference sequence). The CDR3 bases are TGTGCCAGCAGCCAAACTACCTACAATGAGCAGTTCTTC. Amino acids: CASSQTTYNEQFF.

The gene calls are TRBV3-1 (or the pseudogene TRBV3-2) and TRBJ2-5; unclear D gene. Germline CDR1 LGHDT, CDR2 YNNKEL (reference sequence). The CDR3 sequence is 14 residues long. V gave up 1 base and J gave up 5 bases, with 11 bases separating them. CDR3 region: CASSQVVLRETQYF. Written as DNA, the CDR3 is TGTGCCAGCAGCCAAGTGGTCTTGAGGGAGACCCAGTACTTC.